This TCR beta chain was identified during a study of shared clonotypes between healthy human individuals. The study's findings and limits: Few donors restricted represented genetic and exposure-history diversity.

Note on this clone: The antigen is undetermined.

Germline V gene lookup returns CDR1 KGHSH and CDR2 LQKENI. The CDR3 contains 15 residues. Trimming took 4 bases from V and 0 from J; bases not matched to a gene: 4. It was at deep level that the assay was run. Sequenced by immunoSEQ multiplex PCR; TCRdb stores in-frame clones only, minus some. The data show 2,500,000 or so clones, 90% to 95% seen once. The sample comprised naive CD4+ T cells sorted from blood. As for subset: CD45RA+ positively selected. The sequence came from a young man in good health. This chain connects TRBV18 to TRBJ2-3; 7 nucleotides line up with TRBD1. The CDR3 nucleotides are TGTGCCAGCTCACTAATGACAGGGAGCACAGATACGCAGTATTTT. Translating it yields CASSLMTGSTDTQYF.